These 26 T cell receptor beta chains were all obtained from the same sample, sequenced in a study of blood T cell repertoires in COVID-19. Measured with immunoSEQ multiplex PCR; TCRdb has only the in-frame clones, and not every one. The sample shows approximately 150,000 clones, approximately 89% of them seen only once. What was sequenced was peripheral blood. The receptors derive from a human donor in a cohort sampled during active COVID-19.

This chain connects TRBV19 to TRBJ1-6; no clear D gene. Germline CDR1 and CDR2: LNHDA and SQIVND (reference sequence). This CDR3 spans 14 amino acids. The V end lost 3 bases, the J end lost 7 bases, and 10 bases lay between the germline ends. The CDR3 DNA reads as TGTGCCAGTAGTATCTACAGTTTAAATTCACCCCTCCACTTT. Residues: CASSIYSLNSPLHF.

This chain's CDR3 is CASRKERIGSSYNEQFF. In DNA form, the CDR3 reads TGTGCCAGCAGGAAAGAGAGGATAGGGAGTTCCTACAATGAGCAGTTCTTC. The rearrangement links TRBV7-8 to TRBJ2-1, with TRBD2 as a possible D gene (5 bases). The CDR3 has 17 residues. Germline V gene lookup returns CDR1 SGHVS and CDR2 FQNEAQ. With 6 bases removed from V and 1 base from J, the gap between germline ends came to 19 bases.

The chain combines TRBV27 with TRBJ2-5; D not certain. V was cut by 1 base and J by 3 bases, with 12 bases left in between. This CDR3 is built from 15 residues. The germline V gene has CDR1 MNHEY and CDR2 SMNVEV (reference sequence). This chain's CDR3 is CASSLYDDTKETQYF. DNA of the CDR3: TGTGCCAGCAGTTTATACGATGACACCAAAGAGACCCAGTACTTC.

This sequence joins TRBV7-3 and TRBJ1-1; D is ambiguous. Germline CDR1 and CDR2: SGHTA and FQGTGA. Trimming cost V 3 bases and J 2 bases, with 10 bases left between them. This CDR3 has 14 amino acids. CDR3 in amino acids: CASSLAGSNTEAFF. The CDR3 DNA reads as TGTGCCAGCAGCTTGGCGGGGTCTAACACTGAAGCTTTCTTT.

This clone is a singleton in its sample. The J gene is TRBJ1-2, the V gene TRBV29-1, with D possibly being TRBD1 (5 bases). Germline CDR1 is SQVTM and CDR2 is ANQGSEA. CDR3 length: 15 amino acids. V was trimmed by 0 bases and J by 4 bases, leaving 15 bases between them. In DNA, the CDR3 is TGCAGCGTTGAAGATTGGCAGGGCCGGAGCTATGGCTACACCTTC. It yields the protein CSVEDWQGRSYGYTF.

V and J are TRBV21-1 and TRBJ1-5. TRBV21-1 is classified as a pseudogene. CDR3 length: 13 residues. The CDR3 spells CASSRRKVQPQHF. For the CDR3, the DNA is TGTGCCAGCAGCAGGCGGAAGGTCCAGCCCCAGCATTTT.

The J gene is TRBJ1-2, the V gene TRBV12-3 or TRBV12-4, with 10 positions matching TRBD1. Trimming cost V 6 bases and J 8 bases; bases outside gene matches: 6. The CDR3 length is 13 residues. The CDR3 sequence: CASRDRDRGGYTF. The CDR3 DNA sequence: TGTGCCAGCAGGGACCGGGACAGGGGCGGCTACACCTTC.

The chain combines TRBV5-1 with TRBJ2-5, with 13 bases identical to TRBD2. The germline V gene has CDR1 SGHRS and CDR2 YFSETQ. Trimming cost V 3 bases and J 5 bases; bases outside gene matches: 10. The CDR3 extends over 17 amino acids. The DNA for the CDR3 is TGCGCCAGCAGCTCACGAGGACTAGCGGGGGAGGGTGAGACCCAGTACTTC. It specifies CASSSRGLAGEGETQYF. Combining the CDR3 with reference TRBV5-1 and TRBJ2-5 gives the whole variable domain KAGVTQTPRYLIKTRGQQVTLSCSPISGHRSVSWYQQTPGQGLQFLFEYFSETQRNKGNFPGRFSGRQFSNSRSEMNVSTLELGDSALYLCASSSRGLAGEGETQYFGPGTRLLVL.

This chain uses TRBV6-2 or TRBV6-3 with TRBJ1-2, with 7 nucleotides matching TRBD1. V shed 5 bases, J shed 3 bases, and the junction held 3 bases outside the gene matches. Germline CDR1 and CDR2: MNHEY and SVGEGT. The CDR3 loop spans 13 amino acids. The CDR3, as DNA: TGTGCCAGCAGTCCAGGGGGGCACTATGGCTACACCTTC. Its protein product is CASSPGGHYGYTF.

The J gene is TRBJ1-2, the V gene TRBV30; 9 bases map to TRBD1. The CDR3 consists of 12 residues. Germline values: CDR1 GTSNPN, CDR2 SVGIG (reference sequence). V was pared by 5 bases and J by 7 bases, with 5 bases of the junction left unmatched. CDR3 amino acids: CAWDRGAFGYTF. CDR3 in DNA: TGTGCCTGGGACAGGGGGGCGTTTGGCTACACCTTC.

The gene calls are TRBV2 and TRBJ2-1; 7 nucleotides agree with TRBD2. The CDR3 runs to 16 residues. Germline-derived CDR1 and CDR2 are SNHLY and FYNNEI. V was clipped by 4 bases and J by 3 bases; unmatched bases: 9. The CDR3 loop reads CASSVETSAIYNEQFF. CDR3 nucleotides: TGTGCCAGCAGTGTCGAAACTAGCGCGATCTACAATGAGCAGTTCTTC.

CDR3 DNA sequence: TGCGCCAGCAGCTTGGAGAAGACAGGAAGGACTGAAGCTTTCTTT. Translated, it gives CASSLEKTGRTEAFF. This rearrangement joins TRBV5-1 to TRBJ1-1; possibly TRBD1 for D (6 bases). The V gene lost 0 bases and the J gene lost 5 bases, with 14 bases spanning the gap. The CDR3 consists of 15 residues. Germline CDR1 reads SGHRS; CDR2 reads YFSETQ. Full variable domain (missing parts from reference TRBV5-1 and TRBJ1-1): KAGVTQTPRYLIKTRGQQVTLSCSPISGHRSVSWYQQTPGQGLQFLFEYFSETQRNKGNFPGRFSGRQFSNSRSEMNVSTLELGDSALYLCASSLEKTGRTEAFFGQGTRLTVV.

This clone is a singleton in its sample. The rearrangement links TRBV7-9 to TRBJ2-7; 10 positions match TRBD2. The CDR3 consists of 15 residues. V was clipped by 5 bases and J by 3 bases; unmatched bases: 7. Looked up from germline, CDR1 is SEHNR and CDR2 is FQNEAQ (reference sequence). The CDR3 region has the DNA TGTGCCAGCAGCCGAACTAGCGGGGCCTACTACGAGCAGTACTTC. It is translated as CASSRTSGAYYEQYF. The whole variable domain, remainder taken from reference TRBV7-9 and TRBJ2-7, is DTGVSQNPRHKITKRGQNVTFRCDPISEHNRLYWYRQTLGQGPEFLTYFQNEAQLEKSRLLSDRFSAERPKGSFSTLEIQRTEQGDSAMYLCASSRTSGAYYEQYFGPGTRLTVT.

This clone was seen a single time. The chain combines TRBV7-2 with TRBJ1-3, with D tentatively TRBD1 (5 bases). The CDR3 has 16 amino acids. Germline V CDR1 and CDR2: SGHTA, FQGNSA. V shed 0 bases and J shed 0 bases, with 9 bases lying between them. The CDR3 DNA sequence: TGTGCCAGCAGCTTAGCGGGGCAGCTCTCTGGAAACACCATATATTTT. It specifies CASSLAGQLSGNTIYF.

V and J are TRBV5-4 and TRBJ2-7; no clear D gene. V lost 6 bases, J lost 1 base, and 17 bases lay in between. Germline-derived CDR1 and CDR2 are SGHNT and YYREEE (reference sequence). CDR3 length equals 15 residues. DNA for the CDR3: TGTGCCAGCACCCTCAGACCCGGGTTTTCCTACGAGCAGTACTTC. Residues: CASTLRPGFSYEQYF.

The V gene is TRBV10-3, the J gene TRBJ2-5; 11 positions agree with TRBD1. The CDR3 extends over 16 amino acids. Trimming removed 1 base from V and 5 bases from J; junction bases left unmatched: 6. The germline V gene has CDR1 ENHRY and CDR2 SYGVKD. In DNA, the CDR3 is TGTGCCATCAGTGAGTGGCCGGGGACAGGGGGTGAGACCCAGTACTTC. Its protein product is CAISEWPGTGGETQYF.

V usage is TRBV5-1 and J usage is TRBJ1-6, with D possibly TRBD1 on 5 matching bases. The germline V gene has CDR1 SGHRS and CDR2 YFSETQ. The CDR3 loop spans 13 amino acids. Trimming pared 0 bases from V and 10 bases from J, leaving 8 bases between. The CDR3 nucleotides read TGCGCCAGCAGCTTGGGACAGACCTCACCCCTCCACTTT. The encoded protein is CASSLGQTSPLHF.

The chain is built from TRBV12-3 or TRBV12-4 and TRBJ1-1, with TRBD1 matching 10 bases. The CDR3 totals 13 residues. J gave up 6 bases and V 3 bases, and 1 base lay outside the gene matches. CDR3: CASSLGQGSEAFF. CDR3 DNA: TGTGCCAGCAGTTTGGGACAGGGGTCTGAAGCTTTCTTT.

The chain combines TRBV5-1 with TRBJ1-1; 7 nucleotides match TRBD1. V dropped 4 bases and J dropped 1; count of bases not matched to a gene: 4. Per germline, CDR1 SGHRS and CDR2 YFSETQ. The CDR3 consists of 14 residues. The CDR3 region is CASSAGTENTEAFF. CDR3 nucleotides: TGCGCCAGCAGCGCCGGGACAGAGAACACTGAAGCTTTCTTT.

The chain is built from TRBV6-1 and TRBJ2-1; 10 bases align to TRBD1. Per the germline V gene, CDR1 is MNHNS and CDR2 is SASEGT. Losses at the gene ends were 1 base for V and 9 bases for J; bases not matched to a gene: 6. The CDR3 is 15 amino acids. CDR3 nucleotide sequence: TGTGCCAGCAGTGAAGGACAGGGGGCGATAGGTGAGCAGTTCTTC. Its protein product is CASSEGQGAIGEQFF.

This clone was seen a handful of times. DNA of the CDR3: TGCGCCAGCAGCCAGGCTAGCGGGGGGGCCGCAGATACGCAGTATTTT. This gives the protein CASSQASGGAADTQYF. V gene TRBV4-3 combines with J gene TRBJ2-3; TRBD2 agrees at 12 bases. The CDR3 is 16 residues long. CDR1 LGHNA and CDR2 YSLEER come from the germline V gene. The junction had 5 bases not matched to a gene; V was cut back by 3 bases and J by 4 bases.

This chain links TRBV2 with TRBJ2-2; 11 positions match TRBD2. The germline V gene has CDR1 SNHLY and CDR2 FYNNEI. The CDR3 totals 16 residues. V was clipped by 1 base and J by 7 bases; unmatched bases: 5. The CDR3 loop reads CASSEGLAGGSGELFF. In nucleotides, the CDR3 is TGTGCCAGCAGTGAAGGGCTAGCGGGGGGAAGCGGGGAGCTGTTTTTT.

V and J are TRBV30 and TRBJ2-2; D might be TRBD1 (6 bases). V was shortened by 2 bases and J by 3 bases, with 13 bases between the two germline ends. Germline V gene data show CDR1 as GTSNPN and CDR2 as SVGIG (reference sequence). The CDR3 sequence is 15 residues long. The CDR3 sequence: CAWSTQGIDTGELFF. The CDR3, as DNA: TGTGCCTGGAGTACACAGGGAATTGACACCGGGGAGCTGTTTTTT.

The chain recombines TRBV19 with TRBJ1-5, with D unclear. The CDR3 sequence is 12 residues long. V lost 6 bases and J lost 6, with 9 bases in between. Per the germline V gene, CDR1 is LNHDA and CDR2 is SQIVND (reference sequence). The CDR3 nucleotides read TGTGCCAGTAGCTCCCGGGGTCAGCCCCAGCATTTT. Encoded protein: CASSSRGQPQHF. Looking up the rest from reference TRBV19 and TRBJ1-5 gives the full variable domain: DGGITQSPKYLFRKEGQNVTLSCEQNLNHDAMYWYRQDPGQGLRLIYYSQIVNDFQKGDIAEGYSVSREKKESFPLTVTSAQKNPTAFYLCASSSRGQPQHFGDGTRLSIL.

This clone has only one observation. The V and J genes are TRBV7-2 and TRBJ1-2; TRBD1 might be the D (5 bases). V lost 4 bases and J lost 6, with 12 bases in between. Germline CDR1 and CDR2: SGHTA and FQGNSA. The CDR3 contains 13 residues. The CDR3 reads CASSWGGSDGYTF. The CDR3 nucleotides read TGTGCCAGCAGCTGGGGGGGATCTGATGGCTACACCTTC.

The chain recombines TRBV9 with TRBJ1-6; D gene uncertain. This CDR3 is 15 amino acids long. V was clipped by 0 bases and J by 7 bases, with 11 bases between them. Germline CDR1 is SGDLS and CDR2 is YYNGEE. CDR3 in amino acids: CASSVGGDNNSPLHF. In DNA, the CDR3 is TGTGCCAGCAGCGTAGGCGGGGATAACAATTCACCCCTCCACTTT.